Below are 30 T cell receptor beta chains sequenced from a single sample in a study of cytotoxic CD8 clonotypes in ibrutinib-treated CLL. Generated by immunoSEQ multiplex PCR, the TCRdb table keeps only in-frame clones and is missing some. The sample consists of 300,000 to 400,000 clones, over 55% of them appearing once. The sequencing used PBMCs, collected after 36 months of ibrutinib treatment. All receptors derive from a human donor with chronic lymphocytic leukemia.

The V call is TRBV27, the J call TRBJ2-2; D unclear. Per the germline V gene, CDR1 is MNHEY and CDR2 is SMNVEV (reference sequence). Between the trimmed V and J ends, which lost 0 bases and 5 bases, there was a span of 10 bases. The CDR3 length is 15 residues. The CDR3: CASSLSSPRTGELFF. The CDR3, as DNA: TGTGCCAGCAGTTTATCTTCCCCCCGGACCGGGGAGCTGTTTTTT.

The chain employs TRBV18 and TRBJ2-7; 7 bases are a match to TRBD1. The germline V gene has CDR1 KGHSH and CDR2 LQKENI. There are 13 residues in the CDR3. J was trimmed by 5 bases and V by 6 bases; bases with no gene match: 7. CDR3 nucleotides: TGTGCCAGCTCGCGAACAGGGGTTGACGAGCAGTACTTC. Amino acids: CASSRTGVDEQYF.

There are a few counts of this clone. V gene TRBV18 combines with J gene TRBJ1-2; 7 nucleotides agree with TRBD1. The germline gives CDR1 KGHSH, CDR2 LQKENI. The CDR3 spans 14 residues. Germline trimming cut 0 bases from V and 4 bases from J; bases unmatched to any gene: 2. The DNA for the CDR3 is TGTGCCAGCTCACCACCAGGGACAGCCTATGGCTACACCTTC. This codes for CASSPPGTAYGYTF.

The chain carries TRBV11-2 and TRBJ2-4; possible D gene TRBD2, 6 bases. V was clipped by 1 base and J by 5 bases, with 6 bases between them. The CDR3 is 13 residues long. Germline CDR1 is SGHAT and CDR2 is FQNNGV. The CDR3 coding sequence is TGTGCCAGCAGCTTAGCGGGGGAAAACATTCAGTACTTC. This gives the protein CASSLAGENIQYF. Full variable domain (missing parts from reference TRBV11-2 and TRBJ2-4): EAGVAQSPRYKIIEKRQSVAFWCNPISGHATLYWYQQILGQGPKLLIQFQNNGVVDDSQLPKDRFSAERLKGVDSTLKIQPAKLEDSAVYLCASSLAGENIQYFGAGTRLSVL.

The chain recombines TRBV19 with TRBJ1-1; D gene ambiguous. The ends were cut back, 1 base at V and 0 bases at J, with 9 bases in the middle. Germline CDR1 is LNHDA and CDR2 is SQIVND (reference sequence). This CDR3 has 15 amino acids. The CDR3, as DNA: TGTGCCAGTAGTATAGGGGGAGGGATGAACACTGAAGCTTTCTTT. Amino acid sequence: CASSIGGGMNTEAFF. The whole variable domain, filled in from reference TRBV19 and TRBJ1-1, reads DGGITQSPKYLFRKEGQNVTLSCEQNLNHDAMYWYRQDPGQGLRLIYYSQIVNDFQKGDIAEGYSVSREKKESFPLTVTSAQKNPTAFYLCASSIGGGMNTEAFFGQGTRLTVV.

The chain is built from TRBV6-4 and TRBJ1-4; 10 bases map to TRBD1. The length of the CDR3 is 15 residues. Germline-derived CDR1 and CDR2 are MRHNA and SNTAGT. The V gene end was trimmed by 6 bases and the J gene end by 4 bases; junction bases not matched to a gene: 5. The CDR3 loop reads CASSPTGGDNEKLFF. CDR3 bases: TGTGCCAGCAGCCCGACAGGGGGCGATAATGAAAAACTGTTTTTT.

This chain uses TRBV5-6 with TRBJ1-2; D is perhaps TRBD1 (6 bases). Germline assignment: CDR1 SGHDT and CDR2 YYEEEE. The ends were cut back, 2 bases at V and 4 bases at J, with 15 bases in the middle. The CDR3 runs to 15 residues. The CDR3 coding sequence is TGTGCCAGCAGCTTAAACAGGGTTAATCGCTATGGCTACACCTTC. Protein sequence: CASSLNRVNRYGYTF.

V and J are TRBV5-1 and TRBJ2-3, with a tentative D call TRBD1 (6 bases). The ends were cut back, 0 bases at V and 2 bases at J, with 10 bases in the middle. Germline CDR1 SGHRS, CDR2 YFSETQ. The CDR3 covers 15 residues. The CDR3 nucleotides are TGCGCCAGCAGCTTGGGGGGGCGATCCACAGATACGCAGTATTTT. Translated: CASSLGGRSTDTQYF.

The chain uses TRBV20-1 and TRBJ2-7, with D perhaps matching TRBD2 (5 bases). V was trimmed by 3 bases and J by 4 bases, leaving 7 bases between them. Germline V CDR1 and CDR2: DFQATT, SNEGSKA (reference sequence). The CDR3 is 11 amino acids. CDR3 coding DNA: TGCAGTGCTAGCGGGGAGTACGAGCAGTACTTC. This sequence encodes CSASGEYEQYF.

V is TRBV25-1 and J is TRBJ1-4, with D possibly matching TRBD1 (5 bases). Per the germline V gene, CDR1 is MGHDK and CDR2 is SYGVNS. The CDR3 totals 13 residues. Trimming stripped 6 bases from V and 4 bases from J, with 9 bases between. The CDR3 loop is CASRRGGNEKLFF. The CDR3 nucleotides are TGTGCCAGCAGACGTGGGGGTAATGAAAAACTGTTTTTT.

This clone was observed a handful of times. The chain combines TRBV11-2 with TRBJ1-2; no clear D. CDR1 is SGHAT and CDR2 is FQNNGV in the germline V gene. CDR3 length equals 12 residues. V lost 1 base to trimming and J lost 8 bases, with 8 bases between them. The CDR3 nucleotides read TGTGCCAGCAGCTTAGGCGGGAGAGGCTACACCTTC. Translating it yields CASSLGGRGYTF.

The rearrangement uses TRBV29-1 and TRBJ2-3; 8 nucleotides line up with TRBD2. The germline gives CDR1 SQVTM, CDR2 ANQGSEA. J gave up 1 base and V 3 bases, and 3 bases lay outside the gene matches. The CDR3 consists of 14 residues. CDR3 DNA: TGCAGCGTTGAGGGACTAGGGCGCACAGATACGCAGTATTTT. Translation gives CSVEGLGRTDTQYF.

This clone was seen more than once but under ten times. The chain combines TRBV19 with TRBJ1-5; D perhaps matches TRBD1 (6 bases). Germline values: CDR1 LNHDA, CDR2 SQIVND (reference sequence). Trimming took 7 bases from V and 0 from J, leaving 13 bases between them. The CDR3 covers 15 residues. CDR3 bases: TGTGCCAGTATCCGAGACAGGTTTAGCAATCAGCCCCAGCATTTT. This gives the protein CASIRDRFSNQPQHF.

CDR3 in amino acids: CASSLSGTGVDTQYF. CDR3 in DNA: TGTGCCAGCAGTTTGTCCGGGACAGGGGTAGATACGCAGTATTTT. This sequence joins TRBV28 and TRBJ2-3; 10 bases agree with TRBD1. Trimming cost V 3 bases and J 5 bases; bases outside gene matches: 5. Germline V gene data show CDR1 as MDHEN and CDR2 as SYDVKM. The CDR3 consists of 15 residues.

The genes are TRBV7-9 and TRBJ2-7, with D unresolved. Germline CDR1 is SEHNR and CDR2 is FQNEAQ (reference sequence). The CDR3 has 15 amino acids. V lost 7 bases and J 3 bases, leaving 19 bases between the germline ends. This chain's CDR3 is CASNPNGVRYYEQYF. CDR3 bases: TGTGCCAGCAACCCCAACGGCGTTCGGTACTACGAGCAGTACTTC. Using reference TRBV7-9 and TRBJ2-7 for the parts outside the CDR3, the full variable domain is DTGVSQNPRHKITKRGQNVTFRCDPISEHNRLYWYRQTLGQGPEFLTYFQNEAQLEKSRLLSDRFSAERPKGSFSTLEIQRTEQGDSAMYLCASNPNGVRYYEQYFGPGTRLTVT.

The J gene is TRBJ2-1, the V gene TRBV25-1; D remains ambiguous. V dropped 5 bases and J dropped 6 bases, with 11 bases sitting between them. Looked up from germline, CDR1 is MGHDK and CDR2 is SYGVNS. CDR3 length: 13 amino acids. The CDR3 coding sequence is TGTGCCAGCAGTCCGACTGGGGTCAATGAGCAGTTCTTC. Protein: CASSPTGVNEQFF.

This clone occurred a few times. V is TRBV10-1 and J is TRBJ2-7, with D unclear. Trimming shortened V by 6 bases and J by 4 bases, and 19 bases separated the two germline ends. CDR1 is WNHNN, CDR2 SYGVQD, per germline (reference sequence). The CDR3 sequence is 15 residues long. CDR3 bases: TGCGCCAGCAGCGCCGGCGGAAAGTCCTCTTACGAGCAGTACTTC. Amino acid sequence: CASSAGGKSSYEQYF.

The rearrangement uses TRBV10-1 and TRBJ2-7; no clear D gene. The CDR3 has 13 amino acids. V was pared by 0 bases and J by 6 bases, with 9 bases between. Germline CDR1 reads WNHNN; CDR2 reads SYGVQD (reference sequence). This CDR3 reads CASSESRTREQYF. The CDR3 DNA follows: TGCGCCAGCAGTGAGTCGCGGACGCGCGAGCAGTACTTC.

The rearrangement joins TRBV18 to TRBJ2-5, with D uncertain. V dropped 0 bases and J dropped 6 bases, with 8 bases sitting between them. CDR1 KGHSH and CDR2 LQKENI come from the germline V gene. The CDR3 runs to 13 residues. The CDR3 DNA sequence: TGTGCCAGCTCACCACCGGTAACGAAGACCCAGTACTTC. This gives the protein CASSPPVTKTQYF.

The chain joins TRBV29-1 to TRBJ2-7; a weak D match, TRBD1 (6 bases). The germline CDR1 and CDR2 sequences are SQVTM and ANQGSEA. The CDR3 length is 15 residues. V was pared by 2 bases and J by 3 bases, with 17 bases between. The CDR3: CSVETPGHLDYEQYF. The DNA for the CDR3 is TGCAGCGTTGAAACGCCGGGACACCTAGACTACGAGCAGTACTTC.

This clone appeared once. J is TRBJ2-7 and V is TRBV5-1; TRBD1 matches 8 bases. CDR1 is SGHRS, CDR2 YFSETQ, per germline. The length of the CDR3 is 14 residues. Losses at the gene ends were 2 bases for V and 6 bases for J; bases not matched to a gene: 7. The CDR3 loop reads CASSLHQGAREQYF. CDR3 DNA: TGCGCCAGCAGCTTACATCAGGGGGCGCGCGAGCAGTACTTC. The entire variable domain, with the rest obtained from reference TRBV5-1 and TRBJ2-7, is as follows: KAGVTQTPRYLIKTRGQQVTLSCSPISGHRSVSWYQQTPGQGLQFLFEYFSETQRNKGNFPGRFSGRQFSNSRSEMNVSTLELGDSALYLCASSLHQGAREQYFGPGTRLTVT.

The chain joins TRBV25-1 to TRBJ2-1; D unresolved. There are 17 residues in the CDR3. Germline CDR1 reads MGHDK; CDR2 reads SYGVNS. V lost 5 bases and J 8 bases, leaving 25 bases between the germline ends. The CDR3 region is CASSLNALPPVSYEQFF. DNA of the CDR3: TGTGCCAGCAGTCTAAATGCCCTCCCACCGGTAAGCTATGAGCAGTTCTTC.

J is TRBJ2-1 and V is TRBV5-1, with D tentatively TRBD2 (5 bases). The germline V gene encodes CDR1 SGHRS and CDR2 YFSETQ. CDR3 size: 12 residues. V lost 4 bases and J lost 8, with 10 bases in between. CDR3 loop: CASSTSGYEQFF. In nucleotides, the CDR3 is TGCGCCAGCAGCACGTCGGGGTATGAGCAGTTCTTC.

This clone was recorded once. CDR3 bases: TGTGCCAGCAGCCAGACCCTAGCGGGGGGCCCCAACGTCCTGACTTTC. Protein product: CASSQTLAGGPNVLTF. This chain connects TRBV14 to TRBJ2-6, with 11 bases fitting TRBD2. V shed 3 bases and J 8 bases; nucleotides not matched to a gene: 6. Germline-derived CDR1 and CDR2 are SGHDN and FVKESK. This CDR3 region has 16 residues.

The chain joins TRBV4-1 to TRBJ2-7; the match to TRBD1 covers 8 bases. CDR1 and CDR2 from the germline V gene are MGHRA and YSYEKL. The CDR3 has 15 residues. Trimming cost V 4 bases and J 2 bases; bases outside gene matches: 7. The CDR3 nucleotides are TGCGCCAGCAGCCGTCCCGGGACAGGAACCTACGAGCAGTACTTC. Its protein product is CASSRPGTGTYEQYF.

The gene calls are TRBV25-1 and TRBJ1-1; no definite D call. Per germline, CDR1 MGHDK and CDR2 SYGVNS. The V gene lost 1 base and the J gene lost 2 bases, with 8 bases spanning the gap. The CDR3 totals 14 residues. CDR3 DNA: TGTGCCAGCAGTGAATTCCCAGCTAACACTGAAGCTTTCTTT. Residues: CASSEFPANTEAFF.

This clone was detected only a few times. The chain combines TRBV5-6 with TRBJ1-6, with a tentative D call TRBD1 (6 bases). V lost 1 base to trimming and J lost 7 bases, with 15 bases between them. Germline V gives CDR1 SGHDT, CDR2 YYEEEE. The CDR3 totals 16 residues. The CDR3: CASSLFVTGRNSPLHF. Here the CDR3 DNA reads TGTGCCAGCAGCTTGTTCGTGACAGGAAGGAATTCACCCCTCCACTTT.

This rearrangement joins TRBV7-6 to TRBJ2-7, with D uncertain. CDR3 length: 17 residues. Germline V gives CDR1 SGHVS, CDR2 FNYEAQ. Trimming left V 1 base short and J 0 bases short, with 16 bases between. CDR3 nucleotides: TGTGCCAGCAGCTTAGTCGGGTTGGGCAGTAGCTCCTACGAGCAGTACTTC. This gives the protein CASSLVGLGSSSYEQYF.

The genes are TRBV10-3 and TRBJ2-1; 10 nucleotides match TRBD1. Losses at the gene ends were 6 bases for V and 6 bases for J; bases not matched to a gene: 8. The CDR3 extends over 15 amino acids. Germline V lookup: CDR1 ENHRY, CDR2 SYGVKD. CDR3 region: CAIRDPDRGANEQFF. The DNA of the CDR3 is TGTGCCATCAGAGATCCGGACAGGGGGGCCAATGAGCAGTTCTTC.

The rearrangement links TRBV18 to TRBJ2-7; tentatively, D is TRBD1 or TRBD2 (5 bases each). CDR3 length: 14 amino acids. The V gene lost 4 bases and the J gene lost 2 bases, with 12 bases spanning the gap. Germline values: CDR1 KGHSH, CDR2 LQKENI. The DNA of the CDR3 is TGTGCCAGCTCACGAGGGAGACAGACCTACGAGCAGTACTTC. It codes for CASSRGRQTYEQYF.